Sequencing of this T cell receptor (beta chain) was carried out in a study of blood T cell repertoires in COVID-19. The wider study: Collection of acute and convalescent COVID-19 samples took place in the United States, Italy and Spain. T cells, B-cell-depleted T cells, or PBMCs supplied cDNA or gDNA.

The CDR3 has 14 amino acids. CDR1 is SGHRS, CDR2 YFSETQ, per germline. Trimming left V 4 bases short and J 4 bases short, with 14 bases between. Methods used by the authors: Amplification with reference gene primers provided the estimates of nucleated cell counts. Here immunoSEQ multiplex PCR was the method, and the copy in TCRdb shows in-frame clones only, minus some. From that table come the V and J calls and clone size; the DNA was used to work out D and trimming. The data show some 320,000 clones, with roughly 89% seen just once and roughly 5.2% held by the top ten. Cohorts were assigned according to the clinical history that participants reported.

The sequencing sample was made of PBMCs or T cells enriched from blood (not recorded which). This clonotype originated in a man aged 60 to 75 who had recovered from COVID-19. This sequence joins TRBV5-1 and TRBJ2-5; a possible D gene is TRBD2 (6 bases). In DNA, the CDR3 is TGCGCCAGCAGCGTCGGGACTCAGATAGAGACCCAGTACTTC. Translated: CASSVGTQIETQYF.